These 5 T cell receptor beta chains were sequenced from one sample in a study of T-cell memory formation after mild COVID-19. One entry per CDR3 protein results from TCRdb running MiXCR on the 5' RACE reads. The repertoire consists of 550,000 to 700,000 distinct CDR3 sequences, with 17% occurring once and the leading ten covering just over 8%. Sequencing was carried out using PBMCs or a T cell subset sorted from them (not recorded which). All receptors come from an adult woman who had mild COVID-19 (a few samples of this study predate the infection). Cell type and time point are not known.

This chain connects TRBV7-8 to TRBJ2-5; D is possibly TRBD2 (5 bases). Trimming shortened V by 4 bases and J by 3 bases, and 24 bases separated the two germline ends. The CDR3 is 18 residues long. Germline V lookup: CDR1 SGHVS, CDR2 FQNEAQ. For the CDR3, the DNA is TGTGCCAGCAGCTCGTTAAACTGGCGGGCGTACTCAAAAGAGACCCAGTACTTC. Its translation: CASSSLNWRAYSKETQYF.

The V call is TRBV4-3, the J call TRBJ2-7; 8 bases line up with TRBD1. CDR3 length: 14 amino acids. Trimming removed 4 bases from V and 7 bases from J; junction bases left unmatched: 9. Germline V lookup: CDR1 LGHNA, CDR2 YSLEER. The DNA for the CDR3 is TGCGCCAGCAGCCCGGACAGGGCTTTGGGGGAGCAGTACTTC. Translation gives CASSPDRALGEQYF.

The chain is built from TRBV7-2 and TRBJ1-1; TRBD1 matches at 10 bases. Germline V gene lookup returns CDR1 SGHTA and CDR2 FQGNSA. The J segment lost 8 bases and the V segment lost 5 bases, leaving 11 bases of the junction unmatched. The CDR3 spans 15 residues. CDR3 nucleotides: TGTGCCAGCAGCCTCAGCTCGGGACAGGGGACGGAAGCTTTCTTT. Translating it yields CASSLSSGQGTEAFF.

This clonotype was observed a few times. This sequence joins TRBV5-1 and TRBJ2-6, with D unresolved. Looked up from germline, CDR1 is SGHRS and CDR2 is YFSETQ. The V gene lost 1 base and the J gene lost 0 bases, with 5 bases spanning the gap. This CDR3 has 15 residues. CDR3 nucleotide sequence: TGCGCCAGCAGCTTGAGCGTCTCTGGGGCCAACGTCCTGACTTTC. Amino acids: CASSLSVSGANVLTF.

V is TRBV7-3 and J is TRBJ2-7; the match to TRBD2 covers 8 bases. Per germline, CDR1 SGHTA and CDR2 FQGTGA. The CDR3 runs to 16 residues. After removal of 4 bases from V and 2 bases from J, the junction contained 10 bases not matched to a gene. The CDR3 sequence: CASSSGPAGAAYEQYF. The DNA of the CDR3 is TGTGCCAGCAGCTCAGGCCCAGCGGGGGCCGCCTACGAGCAGTACTTC.